This T cell receptor (beta chain) was recovered during a study of T-cell reconstitution after alpha-beta-depleted transplantation in children. A library of TCRbeta sequences, prepared with unique molecular identifiers, was generated. TCRdb reprocessed the PCR reads with MiXCR, giving one entry per CDR3 protein. The data contain hundreds of thousands of distinct CDR3 sequences, 16% of them singletons. This clonotype was detected only a few times. Germline CDR1 reads SQVTM; CDR2 reads ANQGSEA. The CDR3 length is 16 residues. V shed 5 bases and J shed 0 bases, with 20 bases lying between them. Here the sequenced sample was PBMCs from the stem cell graft donor, taken from the stem cell graft. The V and J genes are TRBV29-1 and TRBJ2-7; possibly TRBD2 for D (7 bases). This sequence was found in a human donor who donated a stem cell graft to a child with acute myeloid leukemia. This chain's CDR3 is CSVHQAGAELSYEQYF. CDR3 sequence (DNA): TGCAGCGTTCACCAGGCGGGGGCGGAACTCTCCTACGAGCAGTACTTC.